Listed below are T cell receptor beta chains from one sample, sequenced in a study of somatic mutations in cytotoxic T cells in rheumatoid arthritis. Some clones are missing from TCRdb's copy, which holds only in-frame ones; the method was immunoSEQ multiplex PCR. The table shows under 5,000 clones, with 70% to 80% occurring only once. The sequences come from CD8+ T cells sorted from blood, collected at a follow-up visit. Receptors were obtained from a man aged 35-49 years with rheumatoid arthritis. Both conserved end residues are part of each CDR3. A D gene is named only where the DNA matches it firmly. Clone size appears in some rows only: once, few, many, or a class for an expanded clone.

clone size: NA
D gene: NA
CDR3 length: 12
J gene: TRBJ2-7
V gene: TRBV6-5
CDR3 DNA: TGTGCCAGCACCGACGGGGGCTACGAGCAGTACTTC
CDR3 protein: CASTDGGYEQYF

clone size: few
D gene: NA
CDR3 length: 18
J gene: TRBJ1-4
V gene: TRBV4-1
CDR3 DNA: TGCGCCAGCAGCCAACGGGGACAACTGCCCGCGCCTAATGAAAAACTGTTTTTT
CDR3 protein: CASSQRGQLPAPNEKLFF

clone size: NA
D gene: TRBD2
CDR3 length: 14
J gene: TRBJ2-1
V gene: TRBV11-2
CDR3 DNA: TGTGCCAGCAGCTCAGGACTAGCGGGGCCCGAGCAGTTCTTC
CDR3 protein: CASSSGLAGPEQFF

clone size: NA
D gene: NA
CDR3 length: 17
J gene: TRBJ2-1
V gene: TRBV4-3
CDR3 DNA: TGCGCCAGCAGCCAAGAGGGCAGGGGGGAAGCCTACAATGAGCAGTTCTTC
CDR3 protein: CASSQEGRGEAYNEQFF

clone size: NA
D gene: NA
CDR3 length: 13
J gene: TRBJ2-2
V gene: TRBV30
CDR3 DNA: TGTGCCTGGAGTGTAAGTGGTGCCGGGGAGCTGTTTTTT
CDR3 protein: CAWSVSGAGELFF

clone size: few
D gene: NA
CDR3 length: 14
J gene: TRBJ2-1
V gene: TRBV27
CDR3 DNA: TGTGCCAGCAGACGAGGCGGGGTAAACAATGAGCAGTTCTTC
CDR3 protein: CASRRGGVNNEQFF

clone size: NA
D gene: NA
CDR3 length: 15
J gene: TRBJ2-7
V gene: TRBV27
CDR3 DNA: TGTGCCAGCAGTTTTGTTGGGGGGAGGCCCTACGAGCAGTACTTC
CDR3 protein: CASSFVGGRPYEQYF

clone size: NA
D gene: NA
CDR3 length: 10
J gene: TRBJ2-3
V gene: TRBV27
CDR3 DNA: TGTGCCAGTGGTGGAGGTACGCAGTATTTT
CDR3 protein: CASGGGTQYF

clone size: NA
D gene: NA
CDR3 length: 14
J gene: TRBJ2-7
V gene: TRBV19
CDR3 DNA: TGTGCCAGTAGTGCAGCCCTCGGGACCTACGAGCAGTACTTC
CDR3 protein: CASSAALGTYEQYF

clone size: NA
D gene: TRBD1
CDR3 length: 13
J gene: TRBJ1-1
V gene: TRBV19
CDR3 DNA: TGTGCCAGTGCAGGGACAGGGGGGGCTGAAGCTTTCTTT
CDR3 protein: CASAGTGGAEAFF

clone size: NA
D gene: TRBD2
CDR3 length: 14
J gene: TRBJ2-7
V gene: TRBV5-4
CDR3 DNA: TGTGCCAGCAGCGAGGGACTAAGCCCCTACGAGCAGTACTTC
CDR3 protein: CASSEGLSPYEQYF

clone size: NA
D gene: NA
CDR3 length: 16
J gene: TRBJ2-3
V gene: TRBV6-5
CDR3 DNA: TGTGCCAGCAGTTTGCAGGGGTTATGGAGCACAGATACGCAGTATTTT
CDR3 protein: CASSLQGLWSTDTQYF

clone size: NA
D gene: TRBD2
CDR3 length: 17
J gene: TRBJ2-1
V gene: TRBV27
CDR3 DNA: TGTGCCAGCAGTCCCCGAGGGGCGGGAGGGCCTGGGAATGAGCAGTTCTTC
CDR3 protein: CASSPRGAGGPGNEQFF

clone size: NA
D gene: NA
CDR3 length: 12
J gene: TRBJ2-3
V gene: TRBV4-3
CDR3 DNA: TGCGCCAGCAGCCACCGGGGAGATACGCAGTATTTT
CDR3 protein: CASSHRGDTQYF

clone size: NA
D gene: TRBD1
CDR3 length: 14
J gene: TRBJ2-7
V gene: TRBV27
CDR3 DNA: TGTGCCAGCAGTTGGACAGGTTCCTCCTACGAGCAGTACTTC
CDR3 protein: CASSWTGSSYEQYF

clone size: NA
D gene: NA
CDR3 length: 15
J gene: TRBJ1-5
V gene: TRBV6-5
CDR3 DNA: TGTGCCAGCAGTTACTCGGGGAATAGCAATCAGCCCCAGCATTTT
CDR3 protein: CASSYSGNSNQPQHF

clone size: NA
D gene: TRBD2
CDR3 length: 15
J gene: TRBJ2-7
V gene: TRBV9
CDR3 DNA: TGTGCCAGCAGCATTAGCGGGAGTCCTCTCTACGAGCAGTGCTTC
CDR3 protein: CASSISGSPLYEQCF

clone size: NA
D gene: TRBD1
CDR3 length: 14
J gene: TRBJ2-1
V gene: TRBV7-8
CDR3 DNA: TGTGCCAGCAGCCGGACAGGGTATGGGAATGAGCAGTTCTTC
CDR3 protein: CASSRTGYGNEQFF

clone size: NA
D gene: NA
CDR3 length: 13
J gene: TRBJ2-1
V gene: TRBV7-9
CDR3 DNA: TGTGCCGGGTGGAAGCCTCAAAGGGGTGAGCAGTTCTTC
CDR3 protein: CAGWKPQRGEQFF

clone size: NA
D gene: TRBD1
CDR3 length: 14
J gene: TRBJ2-7
V gene: TRBV27
CDR3 DNA: TGTGCCAGCAGTTTAGGGGCAGGGGGTTACGAGCAGTACTTC
CDR3 protein: CASSLGAGGYEQYF

clone size: NA
D gene: NA
CDR3 length: 13
J gene: TRBJ2-3
V gene: TRBV5-1
CDR3 DNA: TGCGCCAGCCGACGGGAGTCAGCAGATACGCAGTATTTT
CDR3 protein: CASRRESADTQYF

clone size: NA
D gene: TRBD1
CDR3 length: 15
J gene: TRBJ1-1
V gene: TRBV9
CDR3 DNA: TGTGCCAGCAGCGAGCGACAGGGGAGTTTAACTGAAGCTTTCTTT
CDR3 protein: CASSERQGSLTEAFF

clone size: NA
D gene: TRBD1
CDR3 length: 13
J gene: TRBJ2-7
V gene: TRBV5-4
CDR3 DNA: TGTGCCAGCAGCTTTTCCGGGACAGGGATGCAGTACTTC
CDR3 protein: CASSFSGTGMQYF

clone size: NA
D gene: TRBD2
CDR3 length: 13
J gene: TRBJ2-1
V gene: TRBV28
CDR3 DNA: TGTGCCAGCAGTTTTGGGGGGGACAATGAGCAGTTCTTC
CDR3 protein: CASSFGGDNEQFF

clone size: NA
D gene: NA
CDR3 length: 13
J gene: TRBJ2-7
V gene: TRBV6-6
CDR3 DNA: TGTGCCAGCAGTTACGCTCGTCCCTACGAGCAGTACTTC
CDR3 protein: CASSYARPYEQYF

clone size: NA
D gene: TRBD1
CDR3 length: 13
J gene: TRBJ1-1
V gene: TRBV7-9
CDR3 DNA: TGTGCCAGCAGCACAAGACAGGGGGCCCAAGCTTTCTTT
CDR3 protein: CASSTRQGAQAFF

clone size: NA
D gene: TRBD1
CDR3 length: 12
J gene: TRBJ1-2
V gene: TRBV9
CDR3 DNA: TGTGCCAGCAGCGTAGTTCTACCGGGACAGACCTTC
CDR3 protein: CASSVVLPGQTF

clone size: NA
D gene: NA
CDR3 length: 16
J gene: TRBJ2-6
V gene: TRBV15
CDR3 DNA: TGTGCCACCAGCAGGGGCGGCGAGTCTGGGGCCAACGTCCTGACTTTC
CDR3 protein: CATSRGGESGANVLTF

clone size: NA
D gene: NA
CDR3 length: 15
J gene: TRBJ2-7
V gene: TRBV6-5
CDR3 DNA: TGTGCCAGCAGTTTCTCGTCGCGCGGCGTTAACGAGCAGTACTTC
CDR3 protein: CASSFSSRGVNEQYF

clone size: NA
D gene: NA
CDR3 length: 13
J gene: TRBJ2-1
V gene: TRBV6-5
CDR3 DNA: TGTGCCAGCAGTTATGTGCCCGACAATGAGCAGTTCTTC
CDR3 protein: CASSYVPDNEQFF

clone size: NA
D gene: TRBD1
CDR3 length: 17
J gene: TRBJ2-6
V gene: TRBV7-2
CDR3 DNA: TGTGCCAGCAGCCTCCGGGACAGGTCGTCTGGGGCCAACGTCCTGACTTTC
CDR3 protein: CASSLRDRSSGANVLTF

clone size: few
D gene: NA
CDR3 length: 10
J gene: TRBJ1-1
V gene: TRBV19
CDR3 DNA: TGTGCCAGTAGAGAAACTGAAGCTTTCTTT
CDR3 protein: CASRETEAFF

clone size: few
D gene: NA
CDR3 length: 16
J gene: TRBJ2-3
V gene: TRBV10-3
CDR3 DNA: TGTGCCATCAGTGAGTCAGAGTCGGACGGAATGGATACGCAGTATTTT
CDR3 protein: CAISESESDGMDTQYF

clone size: NA
D gene: TRBD1
CDR3 length: 14
J gene: TRBJ2-2
V gene: TRBV29-1
CDR3 DNA: TGCAGCGTTGAAAGCCCAGGGGGCACCGGGGAGCTGTTTTTT
CDR3 protein: CSVESPGGTGELFF

clone size: NA
D gene: TRBD1
CDR3 length: 16
J gene: TRBJ1-1
V gene: TRBV27
CDR3 DNA: TGTGCCAGCAGACATTACGACAGGGGCGGGATCACTGAAGCTTTCTTT
CDR3 protein: CASRHYDRGGITEAFF

clone size: NA
D gene: TRBD1
CDR3 length: 13
J gene: TRBJ1-2
V gene: TRBV29-1
CDR3 DNA: TGCAGCGTGGACCTGGGACAGCTTTATGGCTACACCTTC
CDR3 protein: CSVDLGQLYGYTF

clone size: NA
D gene: TRBD2
CDR3 length: 15
J gene: TRBJ2-3
V gene: TRBV11-2
CDR3 DNA: TGTGCCAGCAGCTTCACGGGAGGGCCTTCGGATACGCAGTATTTT
CDR3 protein: CASSFTGGPSDTQYF

clone size: NA
D gene: TRBD1
CDR3 length: 21
J gene: TRBJ2-4
V gene: TRBV27
CDR3 DNA: TGTGCCAGCAGTATCCGGGACAGGCAGGGACAGAGGAGCATAGCCAAAAACATTCAGTACTTC
CDR3 protein: CASSIRDRQGQRSIAKNIQYF

clone size: NA
D gene: NA
CDR3 length: 18
J gene: TRBJ2-7
V gene: TRBV11-2
CDR3 DNA: TGTGCCAGCAGCTTAGCCCCCTGGGACGGGACCTCTGTCTACGAGCAGTACTTC
CDR3 protein: CASSLAPWDGTSVYEQYF

clone size: few
D gene: NA
CDR3 length: 15
J gene: TRBJ2-2
V gene: TRBV9
CDR3 DNA: TGTGCCAGCAGCACCGGGGCTACAAACACCGGGGAGCTGTTTTTT
CDR3 protein: CASSTGATNTGELFF

clone size: NA
D gene: NA
CDR3 length: 14
J gene: TRBJ1-2
V gene: TRBV7-9
CDR3 DNA: TGTGCCAGCAGCGAGCCTAGGAAGTTATATGGCTACACCTTC
CDR3 protein: CASSEPRKLYGYTF

clone size: NA
D gene: TRBD1
CDR3 length: 18
J gene: TRBJ2-7
V gene: TRBV4-3
CDR3 DNA: TGCGCCAGCAGCCAAGATCTGTCTGGGACAGGGTATTCCGACGAGCAGTACTTC
CDR3 protein: CASSQDLSGTGYSDEQYF

clone size: NA
D gene: NA
CDR3 length: 12
J gene: TRBJ2-7
V gene: TRBV11-2
CDR3 DNA: TGTGCCAGCAAAGGAGGGGCCTACGAGCAGTACTTC
CDR3 protein: CASKGGAYEQYF

clone size: NA
D gene: NA
CDR3 length: 14
J gene: TRBJ2-7
V gene: TRBV29-1
CDR3 DNA: TGCAGCGTTGAAGCGTCGGGTAGGGGCTACGAGCAGTACTTC
CDR3 protein: CSVEASGRGYEQYF

clone size: few
D gene: NA
CDR3 length: 15
J gene: TRBJ2-7
V gene: TRBV27
CDR3 DNA: TGTGCCAGCAGTTTACGGGGCAGCCCCTACTACGAGCAGTACTTC
CDR3 protein: CASSLRGSPYYEQYF